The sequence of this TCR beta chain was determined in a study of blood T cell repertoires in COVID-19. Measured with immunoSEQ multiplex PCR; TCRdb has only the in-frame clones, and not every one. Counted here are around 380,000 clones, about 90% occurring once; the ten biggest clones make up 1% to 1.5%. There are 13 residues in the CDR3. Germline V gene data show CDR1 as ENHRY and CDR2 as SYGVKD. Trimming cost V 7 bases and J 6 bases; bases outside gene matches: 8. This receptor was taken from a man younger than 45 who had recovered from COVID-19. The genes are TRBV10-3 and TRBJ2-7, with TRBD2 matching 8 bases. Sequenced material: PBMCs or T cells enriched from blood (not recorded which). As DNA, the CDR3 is TGTGCCATCACGGACACGGGGGGGTCCGAGCAGTACTTC. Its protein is CAITDTGGSEQYF.